This TCR beta chain comes out of a study of CD8 T cells in Susac syndrome. As for the study in general: Clinically active disease was present in five or six of the sequenced Susac syndrome patients. Roughly eight of these patients were in remission. At the time of blood draw, patients with Susac syndrome were therapy-naive, receiving corticosteroids, or receiving intravenous immunoglobulin alone.

When the RNA was reverse transcribed, random hexamers were used with an input of about 0.45 to 1 ug. TCRdb re-derived calls from the immunoSEQ multiplex PCR reads in MiXCR, one entry per CDR3 protein. The table lists roughly 140,000 distinct CDR3 sequences, 95% of them singletons. V was clipped by 2 bases and J by 4 bases, with 13 bases between them. The CDR3 covers 15 residues. Germline loops: CDR1 SGDLS, CDR2 YYNGEE. The chain carries TRBV9 and TRBJ1-5; TRBD1 is a possible D gene (6 bases). Sequencing was done on a sample of CD4+ T cells from PBMCs. The source is a human donor with Susac syndrome. The CDR3 DNA reads TGTGCCAGCAGCGTTAACCCAGGGGCTAATCAGCCCCAGCATTTT. Translation gives CASSVNPGANQPQHF.